This T cell receptor (beta chain) is from a study of monozygotic twins with inflammatory bowel disease. General study findings and limits: None of the different T cell subtypes could be distinguished from one another. On the inverse Simpson index, IBD patients scored lower for TCRbeta diversity than healthy co-twins.

Making each TCR library took 3,000 to 4,000 ng of total RNA. Molecular identifiers with 6-nucleotide sample barcodes were added during cDNA synthesis via template switching. TCRdb reanalyzed the 5' RACE reads, giving one entry per CDR3 protein sequence and no DNA. The table lists 170,000 or so distinct CDR3 sequences. Concerning this clonotype itself: Its antigen is as yet unknown.

The CDR3 covers 15 residues. The germline CDR1 and CDR2 sequences are SGHRS and YFSETQ. Material: blood. The rearrangement joins TRBV5-1 to TRBJ2-6; TCRdb outputs TRBD1, but without DNA this stays unchecked. The sequence derives from a human donor with ulcerative colitis or Crohn's disease, or a healthy co-twin of an affected twin (not recorded which). The CDR3 reads CASSLVGGTANVLTF.